The 26 T cell receptor beta chains in this list originate from one sample, sequenced in a study of blood T cell repertoires in COVID-19. Sequenced by immunoSEQ multiplex PCR; TCRdb stores in-frame clones only, minus some. The sample lists roughly 180,000 clones, around 81% occurring once. Sequences were obtained from peripheral blood. These receptor sequences come from a woman aged 40 to 55 with COVID-19, enrolled during active disease.

This chain links TRBV5-4 with TRBJ2-1, with 9 bases aligning to TRBD1. Germline V lookup: CDR1 SGHNT, CDR2 YYREEE (reference sequence). The length of the CDR3 is 15 residues. V lost 4 bases to trimming and J lost 7 bases; unmatched junction nucleotides: 9. The DNA for the CDR3 is TGTGCCAGCAGCACGGACAGGGGACGAGCAAATGAGCAGTTCTTC. Translation: CASSTDRGRANEQFF.

This sequence joins TRBV9 and TRBJ2-1; D perhaps matches TRBD2 (6 bases). This CDR3 region has 14 residues. Germline V gene data show CDR1 as SGDLS and CDR2 as YYNGEE. V lost 6 bases, J lost 7 bases, and 17 bases lay in between. CDR3 region: CASKGEDGWNEQFF. The DNA of the CDR3 is TGTGCCAGCAAAGGGGAGGACGGATGGAATGAGCAGTTCTTC.

This clone was picked up one time. CDR3 sequence reads: CASSQDMGRETQYF. The CDR3 DNA reads as TGTGCCAGCAGCCAAGATATGGGCCGAGAGACCCAGTACTTC. The chain uses TRBV3-1 (or the pseudogene TRBV3-2) and TRBJ2-5; no reliable D call. The CDR3 runs 14 residues. Germline V CDR1 and CDR2: LGHDT, YNNKEL (reference sequence). V was trimmed by 0 bases and J by 4 bases, leaving 9 bases between them.

This chain joins TRBV30 and TRBJ1-2; TRBD1 matches at 8 bases. Germline CDR1 is GTSNPN and CDR2 is SVGIG (reference sequence). The ends lost 1 base at V and 8 bases at J; junction bases unmatched: 6. This CDR3 is 13 amino acids long. This CDR3 reads CAWSGYRGSGYTF. DNA for the CDR3: TGTGCCTGGAGTGGCTACAGGGGGTCCGGCTACACCTTC.

The J gene is TRBJ1-1, the V gene TRBV4-2, with TRBD1 identical over 7 bases. In germline, CDR1 is LGHNA, CDR2 YNFKEQ. CDR3 length equals 16 residues. The junction had 7 bases not matched to a gene; V was cut back by 0 bases and J by 3 bases. CDR3 region: CASSQDLVQGDTEAFF. The DNA for the CDR3 is TGTGCCAGCAGCCAAGATCTGGTGCAGGGGGACACTGAAGCTTTCTTT.

DNA of the CDR3: TGTGCCAGCAGCTTGGCGGCAGGGTATGGCTACACCTTC. Amino acid sequence: CASSLAAGYGYTF. The chain uses TRBV5-5 and TRBJ1-2; D may be TRBD1 (5 bases). The germline CDR1 and CDR2 sequences are SGHKS and YYEKEE (reference sequence). The CDR3 is 13 amino acids. V lost 0 bases and J 5 bases, leaving 8 bases between the germline ends. The complete variable domain, with remaining parts taken from reference TRBV5-5 and TRBJ1-2, reads DAGVTQSPTHLIKTRGQQVTLRCSPISGHKSVSWYQQVLGQGPQFIFQYYEKEERGRGNFPDRFSARQFPNYSSELNVNALLLGDSALYLCASSLAAGYGYTFGSGTRLTVV.

This chain joins TRBV7-9 and TRBJ2-1; no clear D. Trimming stripped 5 bases from V and 10 bases from J, with 9 bases between. Germline CDR1 and CDR2: SEHNR and FQNEAQ (reference sequence). This CDR3 has 11 amino acids. The CDR3 bases are TGTGCCAGCAGCCCAACTACGGAGCAGTTCTTC. Translation: CASSPTTEQFF.

The rearrangement links TRBV5-1 to TRBJ1-5; D is undetermined. This CDR3 has 15 residues. Per germline, CDR1 SGHRS and CDR2 YFSETQ. Trimming removed 0 bases from V and 0 bases from J, with 7 bases in between. The CDR3 sequence is CASSLAGNSNQPQHF. The CDR3 DNA reads TGCGCCAGCAGCTTGGCGGGTAATAGCAATCAGCCCCAGCATTTT.

Only one count was recorded for this clone. The chain couples TRBV2 to TRBJ1-4, with 7 bases identical to TRBD1. V dropped 6 bases and J dropped 4; count of bases not matched to a gene: 8. The germline V gene encodes CDR1 SNHLY and CDR2 FYNNEI. CDR3 size: 15 residues. The CDR3 DNA is TGTGCCAGCAGCGCCACTGGGACAGATAATGAAAAACTGTTTTTT. Protein product: CASSATGTDNEKLFF.

This chain joins TRBV13 and TRBJ2-7; D possibly corresponds to TRBD1 (5 bases). The germline V and J ends were trimmed by 5 bases and 5 bases, with 10 bases remaining between them. The length of the CDR3 is 12 residues. Germline loops: CDR1 PRHDT, CDR2 FYEKMQ (reference sequence). CDR3 protein: CASSAPGHEQYF. CDR3 nucleotides: TGTGCCAGCAGCGCCCCAGGGCACGAGCAGTACTTC.

This chain joins TRBV18 and TRBJ1-2, with 7 positions matching TRBD1. The J segment lost 3 bases and the V segment lost 4 bases, leaving 8 bases of the junction unmatched. From germline, CDR1 is KGHSH and CDR2 LQKENI. The CDR3 is 15 residues long. CDR3 nucleotide sequence: TGTGCCAGCTCACGGGGGGACAGAACCTACTATGGCTACACCTTC. It is translated as CASSRGDRTYYGYTF.

A remark on this clone: Other nucleotide sequences from this sample produce the same CDR3. The rearrangement links TRBV18 to TRBJ2-5; 8 bases map to TRBD1. Germline-derived CDR1 and CDR2 are KGHSH and LQKENI. This CDR3 has 13 amino acids. V shed 4 bases, J shed 5 bases, and the junction held 3 bases outside the gene matches. CDR3 in DNA: TGTGCCAGCTCACGAGACAGGGGTGAGACCCAGTACTTC. Its translation: CASSRDRGETQYF.

V usage is TRBV28 and J usage is TRBJ1-2; D call uncertain. Per the germline V gene, CDR1 is MDHEN and CDR2 is SYDVKM. Trimming cost V 3 bases and J 1 base, with 6 bases left between them. The CDR3 covers 13 residues. The CDR3 sequence is CASSLGSNYGYTF. In nucleotides, the CDR3 is TGTGCCAGCAGTTTGGGCAGTAACTATGGCTACACCTTC.

This sequence joins TRBV24-1 and TRBJ1-2; the D gene is possibly TRBD1 (5 bases). The CDR3 loop spans 14 amino acids. The germline V gene has CDR1 KGHDR and CDR2 SFDVKD. V was clipped by 10 bases and J by 2 bases, with 16 bases between them. CDR3 region: CATQGGGTNYGYTF. The CDR3 DNA reads as TGTGCCACTCAAGGTGGGGGGACGAACTATGGCTACACCTTC.

The V gene is TRBV7-8, the J gene TRBJ2-1, with 10 bases matching TRBD2. The CDR3 covers 15 residues. Germline V lookup: CDR1 SGHVS, CDR2 FQNEAQ. The ends lost 3 bases at V and 5 bases at J; junction bases unmatched: 4. The CDR3 DNA reads as TGTGCCAGCAGCTTTAGCGGGGGGCGCGACAATGAGCAGTTCTTC. It is translated as CASSFSGGRDNEQFF.

This clone has just a few counts. The gene calls are TRBV10-1 and TRBJ2-3; no reliable D call. Germline CDR1 is WNHNN and CDR2 is SYGVQD (reference sequence). The CDR3 totals 14 residues. Trimming removed 4 bases from V and 0 bases from J, with 8 bases in between. Written as DNA, the CDR3 is TGCGCCAGCAGTGGTCCACTTAGCACAGATACGCAGTATTTT. This gives the protein CASSGPLSTDTQYF.

The sample holds a few counts of this clone. The chain joins TRBV18 to TRBJ1-1; 10 bases are a match to TRBD1. Germline values: CDR1 KGHSH, CDR2 LQKENI. V gave up 4 bases and J gave up 7 bases; unmatched junction bases: 12. The CDR3 is 16 amino acids. The CDR3 sequence: CASSHRDRGSSNEAFF. The CDR3 DNA reads as TGTGCCAGCTCACACCGGGACAGGGGATCTTCTAATGAAGCTTTCTTT.

The chain is built from TRBV28 and TRBJ2-7; 11 bases map to TRBD2. V was pared by 6 bases and J by 3 bases, with 1 base of the junction left unmatched. Germline V lookup: CDR1 MDHEN, CDR2 SYDVKM. The CDR3 is 13 residues long. The CDR3 here is CASRGTSGYEQYF. The DNA of the CDR3 is TGTGCCAGCAGAGGGACTAGCGGCTACGAGCAGTACTTC.

The chain recombines TRBV5-1 with TRBJ1-4, with D maybe TRBD1 (6 bases). The ends were cut back, 1 base at V and 3 bases at J, with 13 bases in the middle. Germline V gene lookup returns CDR1 SGHRS and CDR2 YFSETQ. The CDR3 sequence is 16 residues long. Here the CDR3 DNA reads TGCGCCAGCAGCTTGACAGGACAGACTCCTAATGAAAAACTGTTTTTT. This gives the protein CASSLTGQTPNEKLFF. Variable domain in full (rest from reference TRBV5-1 and TRBJ1-4): KAGVTQTPRYLIKTRGQQVTLSCSPISGHRSVSWYQQTPGQGLQFLFEYFSETQRNKGNFPGRFSGRQFSNSRSEMNVSTLELGDSALYLCASSLTGQTPNEKLFFGSGTQLSVL.

The chain links TRBV3-1 (or the pseudogene TRBV3-2) to TRBJ2-7, with 7 bases fitting TRBD2. The CDR3 runs to 13 residues. Germline loops: CDR1 LGHDT, CDR2 YNNKEL (reference sequence). The V segment lost 4 bases and the J segment 9 bases; nucleotides outside the gene matches: 9. CDR3 region: CASSRGTNGAQYV. In DNA form, the CDR3 reads TGTGCCAGCAGCCGCGGGACTAACGGGGCGCAGTACGTC.

This clone came up a few times. This rearrangement joins TRBV7-9 to TRBJ2-2; possible D gene TRBD1, 5 bases. This CDR3 comprises 16 residues. CDR1 SEHNR and CDR2 FQNEAQ come from the germline V gene (reference sequence). V was shortened by 3 bases and J by 1 base, with 12 bases between the two germline ends. The CDR3 bases are TGTGCCAGCAGCTTGACGTCACAGGTGAACACCGGGGAGCTGTTTTTT. It encodes CASSLTSQVNTGELFF.

The rearrangement links TRBV5-1 to TRBJ2-1, with TRBD2 matching over 7 bases. The CDR3 loop spans 17 amino acids. Germline values: CDR1 SGHRS, CDR2 YFSETQ. Trimming cost V 4 bases and J 9 bases; bases outside gene matches: 19. CDR3 loop: CASSQVHAGEVVVEQFF. Written as DNA, the CDR3 is TGCGCCAGCAGCCAAGTCCACGCGGGAGAAGTTGTTGTTGAGCAGTTCTTC.

V is TRBV3-1 (or the pseudogene TRBV3-2) and J is TRBJ2-6; TRBD1 matches at 8 bases. The germline CDR1 and CDR2 sequences are LGHDT and YNNKEL (reference sequence). The V and J ends lost 1 base and 0 bases, in that order; junction bases with no gene match: 2. This CDR3 region has 17 residues. CDR3 in amino acids: CASSQGTGHSGANVLTF. CDR3 sequence (DNA): TGTGCCAGCAGCCAAGGGACAGGGCACTCTGGGGCCAACGTCCTGACTTTC.

The chain combines TRBV12-5 with TRBJ1-5; D may be TRBD1 (6 bases). The V gene lost 6 bases and the J gene lost 3 bases, with 21 bases spanning the gap. CDR1 and CDR2 (germline): LGHNT, FRNRAP. This CDR3 contains 17 residues. In DNA, the CDR3 is TGTGCTAGTGGAACCCAACGGGGAGGGGACAACAATCAGCCCCAGCATTTT. This gives the protein CASGTQRGGDNNQPQHF.

V and J are TRBV19 and TRBJ1-3; 7 nucleotides line up with TRBD1. Germline V lookup: CDR1 LNHDA, CDR2 SQIVND (reference sequence). This CDR3 is built from 17 residues. The V segment lost 10 bases and the J segment 0 bases; nucleotides outside the gene matches: 15. For the CDR3, the DNA is TGTGCCACTAACTCGGGACAGCTATTCTTCTCTGGAAACACCATATATTTT. Its translation: CATNSGQLFFSGNTIYF.

This clone was counted only a few times. The CDR3 sequence is CASSQGFSEQYF. The CDR3 nucleotides read TGTGCCAGCAGTCAGGGATTTTCCGAGCAGTACTTC. V is TRBV2 and J is TRBJ2-7; tentatively, D is TRBD1 (5 bases). The CDR3 runs to 12 residues. In germline, CDR1 is SNHLY, CDR2 FYNNEI. With 5 bases removed from V and 6 bases from J, the gap between germline ends came to 11 bases.